A single sample is the source of the 8 T cell receptor beta chains below, sequenced in a study of identical twins. TCRdb re-analysed the 5' RACE reads in MiXCR, keeping a single row per CDR3 protein. The sample carries about 190,000 distinct CDR3 sequences, approximately 15% recorded once. Separately, the same data were catalogued under a study of T cells expressing NK-cell markers.

The sample taken for sequencing was CD8+ T cells sorted from blood. These receptors all come from a woman aged 18-29 years in good health.

The chain links TRBV7-9 to TRBJ2-7; 10 nucleotides match TRBD2. Per germline, CDR1 SEHNR and CDR2 FQNEAQ (reference sequence). J lost 2 bases, V lost 3 bases, and 4 bases had no gene match. The CDR3 spans 15 residues. In nucleotides, the CDR3 is TGTGCCAGCAGCTTCGGGACTAGCGTAACCTACGAGCAGTACTTC. Its translation is CASSFGTSVTYEQYF.

This clonotype came up a few times. V is TRBV3-1 and J is TRBJ2-1; 13 bases align to TRBD2. The CDR3 contains 16 residues. Losses at the gene ends were 4 bases for V and 5 bases for J; bases not matched to a gene: 5. Per germline, CDR1 LGHDT and CDR2 YNNKEL (reference sequence). In nucleotides, the CDR3 is TGTGCCAGCAGCCTTCGAACTAGCGGGGGGGACAATGAGCAGTTCTTC. It yields the protein CASSLRTSGGDNEQFF.

This clonotype was observed a few times. J is TRBJ2-7 and V is TRBV6-2 or TRBV6-3; 7 positions match TRBD1. The CDR3 loop spans 12 amino acids. Germline-derived CDR1 and CDR2 are MNHEY and SVGEGT. The junction had 1 base not matched to a gene; V was cut back by 8 bases and J by 0 bases. This chain's CDR3 is CASGTDSYEQYF. The CDR3 DNA reads TGTGCCAGCGGGACAGACTCCTACGAGCAGTACTTC.

The chain joins TRBV5-1 to TRBJ2-1; 11 nucleotides align to TRBD1. Trimming took 4 bases from V and 9 from J; bases not matched to a gene: 9. The CDR3 totals 15 residues. Germline CDR1 is SGHRS and CDR2 is YFSETQ. As DNA, the CDR3 is TGCGCCAGCAGCCTTGGACAGGGGGCTTATGGTGAGCAGTTCTTC. It codes for CASSLGQGAYGEQFF.

Only a few counts were recorded for this clonotype. The chain recombines TRBV20-1 with TRBJ2-5, with D possibly called TRBD1 or TRBD2 (5 bases each). Trimming removed 5 bases from V and 2 bases from J, with 12 bases in between. Germline V gene data show CDR1 as DFQATT and CDR2 as SNEGSKA (reference sequence). The CDR3 has 13 amino acids. CDR3: CSARDVGQETQYF. CDR3 coding DNA: TGCAGTGCTCGGGACGTCGGACAAGAGACCCAGTACTTC.

This clonotype was recorded a few times. The gene calls are TRBV4-2 and TRBJ2-5; D not certain. Germline V lookup: CDR1 LGHNA, CDR2 YNFKEQ. Trimming removed 0 bases from V and 8 bases from J, with 16 bases in between. This CDR3 spans 15 amino acids. CDR3 loop: CASSQDRSPTVTQYF. The CDR3 bases are TGTGCCAGCAGCCAAGATCGCAGCCCTACCGTAACCCAGTACTTC.

This clonotype was seen only a few times. This chain uses TRBV7-9 with TRBJ2-5; D tentatively reads TRBD1 or TRBD2 (5 bases each). The V gene's germline CDR1 is SEHNR and CDR2 FQNEAQ (reference sequence). V gave up 6 bases and J gave up 3 bases, with 8 bases separating them. The CDR3 extends over 12 amino acids. The CDR3, as DNA: TGTGCCAGCAGAAGAGGGGAAGAGACCCAGTACTTC. Protein product: CASRRGEETQYF. Full variable domain (remainder filled in from reference TRBV7-9 and TRBJ2-5): DTGVSQNPRHKITKRGQNVTFRCDPISEHNRLYWYRQTLGQGPEFLTYFQNEAQLEKSRLLSDRFSAERPKGSFSTLEIQRTEQGDSAMYLCASRRGEETQYFGPGTRLLVL.

The rearrangement uses TRBV9 and TRBJ1-2, with D perhaps TRBD1 (5 bases). CDR1 SGDLS and CDR2 YYNGEE come from the germline V gene. Trimming removed 4 bases at V and 3 bases at J, with 13 bases between. There are 14 residues in the CDR3. The CDR3 region is CASSLLTEDYGYTF. DNA for the CDR3: TGTGCCAGCAGCTTATTGACAGAGGACTATGGCTACACCTTC.